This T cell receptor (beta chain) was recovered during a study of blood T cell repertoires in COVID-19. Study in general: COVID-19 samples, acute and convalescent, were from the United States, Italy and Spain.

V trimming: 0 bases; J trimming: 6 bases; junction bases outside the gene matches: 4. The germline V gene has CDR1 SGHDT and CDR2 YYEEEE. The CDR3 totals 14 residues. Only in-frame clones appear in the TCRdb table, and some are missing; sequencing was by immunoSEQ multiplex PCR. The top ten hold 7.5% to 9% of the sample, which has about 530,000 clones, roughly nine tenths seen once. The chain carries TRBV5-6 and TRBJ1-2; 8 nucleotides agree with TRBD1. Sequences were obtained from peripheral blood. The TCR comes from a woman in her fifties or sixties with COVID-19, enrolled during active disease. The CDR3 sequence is CASSLVPGGDGYTF. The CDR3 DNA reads TGTGCCAGCAGCTTGGTGCCAGGGGGCGATGGCTACACCTTC.